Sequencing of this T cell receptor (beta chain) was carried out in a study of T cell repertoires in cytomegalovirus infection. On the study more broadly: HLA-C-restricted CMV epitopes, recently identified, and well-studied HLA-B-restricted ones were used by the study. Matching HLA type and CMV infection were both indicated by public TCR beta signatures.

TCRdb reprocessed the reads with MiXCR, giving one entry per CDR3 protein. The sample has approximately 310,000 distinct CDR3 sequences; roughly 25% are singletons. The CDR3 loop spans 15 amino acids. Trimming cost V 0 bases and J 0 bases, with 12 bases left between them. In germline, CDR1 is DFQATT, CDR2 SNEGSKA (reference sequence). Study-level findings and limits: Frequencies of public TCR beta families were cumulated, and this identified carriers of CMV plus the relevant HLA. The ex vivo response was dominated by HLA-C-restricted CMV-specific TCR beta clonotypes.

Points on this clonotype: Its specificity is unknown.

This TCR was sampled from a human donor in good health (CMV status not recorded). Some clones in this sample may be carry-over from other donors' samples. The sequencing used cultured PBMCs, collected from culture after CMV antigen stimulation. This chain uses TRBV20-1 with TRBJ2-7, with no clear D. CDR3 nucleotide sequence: TGCAGTGCTAGAGAAACCCTAATGGGCTCCTACGAGCAGTACTTC. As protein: CSARETLMGSYEQYF.